This is a list of T cell receptor beta chains from one sample in a study of T cells in Graves' hyperthyroidism and ophthalmopathy. TCRdb re-derived calls from the multiplex PCR reads in MiXCR, one entry per CDR3 protein. The repertoire has 550,000 to 600,000 distinct CDR3 sequences, 13% to 15% of them found once; the top ten carry over 6%. The sequencing sample was made of blood. The source is a woman aged 18-29 years with Graves' ophthalmopathy. Both conserved end residues are trimmed from each CDR3.

>TRBJ1-4|TRBV7-8
ASSSSATNEKLF
>TRBJ2-3|TRBV6-1
ASSQRQDLSTDTQY
>TRBJ1-5|TRBV27
ASSSTAGTGFQPQH
>TRBJ2-7|TRBV6-1
ASSLRRLAGGASYEQY
>TRBJ1-2|TRBV20-1
SARPSQGLGYGYT
>TRBJ2-3|TRBV7-6
ASSPLRSSADTQY
>TRBJ1-5|TRBV28
ASSSGQGVKGNQPQH
>TRBJ1-5|TRBV27
ASSPGRGPGSNQPQH
>TRBJ1-4|TRBV25-1
ASMGQAATNEKLF
>TRBJ2-7|TRBV5-5
ASSGGLAYEQY
>TRBJ1-1|TRBV27
ASSLTGTLNTEAF
>TRBJ1-5|TRBV27
ASSPQGWSNQPQH
>TRBJ2-1|TRBV20-1
SAKQAEDVYNEQF
>TRBJ2-5|TRBV20-1
SASRGREVETQY
>TRBJ2-1|TRBV12-5
ASGLGLAGGLQEQF
>TRBJ2-7|TRBV12-3/TRBV12-4
ASSRPGQGTYEQY
>TRBJ2-7|TRBV3-1
ASSQDTGQLDEQY
>TRBJ2-5|TRBV7-2
ASSTGDRKETQY
>TRBJ2-1|TRBV18
ASSPPLGTSGNEQF
>TRBJ2-3|TRBV4-1
ASSFRGNVADTQY
>TRBJ1-1|TRBV10-3
AISGWRAASTTEAF
>TRBJ1-2|TRBV7-9
ASSVQGSSYGYT
>TRBJ1-1|TRBV6-2/TRBV6-3
ASSYRGDTNTEAF
>TRBJ2-7|TRBV28
ASSVTPDSREQY
>TRBJ2-7|TRBV4-2
ASSQRLAGPYEQY
>TRBJ2-7|TRBV4-2
ASSQGRDVTYEQY